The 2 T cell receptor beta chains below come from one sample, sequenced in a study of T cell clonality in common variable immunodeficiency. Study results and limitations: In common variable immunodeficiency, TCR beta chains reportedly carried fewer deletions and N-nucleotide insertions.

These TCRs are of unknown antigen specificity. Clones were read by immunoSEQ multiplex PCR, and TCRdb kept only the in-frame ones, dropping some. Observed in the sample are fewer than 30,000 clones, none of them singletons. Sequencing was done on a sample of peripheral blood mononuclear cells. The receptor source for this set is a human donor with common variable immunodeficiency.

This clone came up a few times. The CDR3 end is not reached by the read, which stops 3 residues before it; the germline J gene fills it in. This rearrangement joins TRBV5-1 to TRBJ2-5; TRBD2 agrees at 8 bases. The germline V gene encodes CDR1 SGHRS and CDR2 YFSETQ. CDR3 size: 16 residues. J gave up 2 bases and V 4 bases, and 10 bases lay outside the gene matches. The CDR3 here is CASSAQGRGVQETQYF. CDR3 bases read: TGCGCCAGCAGCGCGCAAGGGCGGGGGGTACAAGAGACC.

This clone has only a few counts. The CDR3 here is CAKLHHGTGVLHEQYF. CDR3 bases read: TGTGCCAAATTACACCATGGGACAGGGGTGTTACACGAG. The V and J genes are TRBV19 and TRBJ2-7; 10 positions match TRBD1. The CDR3 end lies 3 residues beyond the end of the read and is filled in from the germline J gene. The CDR3 length is 16 residues. V gave up 10 bases and J gave up 5 bases; unmatched junction bases: 17. The V gene's germline CDR1 is LNHDA and CDR2 SQIVND (reference sequence).